These 30 T cell receptor beta chains came from one sample sequenced in a study of control samples from healthy donors and cancer patients. TCRdb's table, derived via immunoSEQ multiplex PCR, lists solely in-frame clones and lacks some. Seen here are 85,000 to 90,000 clones, around nine tenths observed once, and the top ten hold over 8.5%. What was sequenced was PBMCs. The receptors shown here come from a woman aged 45-65 years with colorectal cancer.

CDR3: CASSEANGLAGNPEQFF. The CDR3 nucleotides read TGTGCCAGCAGTGAAGCTAATGGACTAGCGGGGAACCCTGAGCAGTTCTTC. V usage is TRBV6-1 and J usage is TRBJ2-1; 12 nucleotides agree with TRBD2. Germline V gives CDR1 MNHNS, CDR2 SASEGT. The length of the CDR3 is 17 residues. The V and J ends lost 0 bases and 9 bases, in that order; junction bases with no gene match: 9.

This rearrangement joins TRBV15 to TRBJ1-1; unclear D gene. Trimming pared 0 bases from V and 5 bases from J, leaving 7 bases between. This CDR3 is 13 amino acids long. Germline-derived CDR1 and CDR2 are LNHNV and YYDKDF (reference sequence). CDR3 in amino acids: CATSRDRRTEAFF. DNA for the CDR3: TGTGCCACCAGCAGAGATCGGAGAACTGAAGCTTTCTTT.

The rearrangement links TRBV12-3 or TRBV12-4 to TRBJ2-3; 11 bases line up with TRBD2. The CDR3 is 13 residues long. The ends lost 9 bases at V and 4 bases at J; junction bases unmatched: 3. The CDR3 loop is CASSGGAADTQYF. DNA for the CDR3: TGTGCCAGTAGCGGGGGGGCCGCAGATACGCAGTATTTT.

The chain has TRBV6-5 and TRBJ1-2, with 10 bases identical to TRBD1. The J segment lost 9 bases and the V segment lost 5 bases, leaving 12 bases of the junction unmatched. CDR3 length: 15 residues. CDR1 and CDR2 from the germline V gene are MNHEY and SVGAGI. CDR3 sequence: CASSPTDRGGSSYTF. DNA of the CDR3: TGTGCCAGCAGTCCGACGGACAGGGGGGGTTCTAGCTACACCTTC.

Here the CDR3 DNA reads TGTGCCAGCAACAGCCCGACAGGGCGAAACATTCAGTACTTC. Its translation is CASNSPTGRNIQYF. The chain recombines TRBV28 with TRBJ2-4; 7 positions match TRBD1. Germline V gene data show CDR1 as MDHEN and CDR2 as SYDVKM. This CDR3 contains 14 residues. The V segment lost 7 bases and the J segment 6 bases; nucleotides outside the gene matches: 9.

The chain employs TRBV7-2 and TRBJ1-5; tentatively, D is TRBD1 (6 bases). CDR1 is SGHTA, CDR2 FQGNSA, per germline. Trimming left V 2 bases short and J 2 bases short, with 19 bases between. The CDR3 spans 18 residues. The CDR3 is CASSLMLVAGVGNQPQHF. The DNA of the CDR3 is TGTGCCAGCAGCTTAATGCTGGTCGCAGGGGTGGGCAATCAGCCCCAGCATTTT.

The rearrangement uses TRBV7-2 and TRBJ1-1; D is undetermined. The germline V gene encodes CDR1 SGHTA and CDR2 FQGNSA. V was shortened by 5 bases and J by 6 bases, with 16 bases between the two germline ends. This CDR3 has 14 amino acids. The CDR3 nucleotides are TGTGCCAGCAGCCGGACCCAGACTGGATCTGAAGCTTTCTTT. This encodes CASSRTQTGSEAFF.

The chain links TRBV2 to TRBJ2-2; 10 positions agree with TRBD2. CDR1 and CDR2 from the germline V gene are SNHLY and FYNNEI. V dropped 6 bases and J dropped 6; count of bases not matched to a gene: 4. The CDR3 has 14 residues. The DNA for the CDR3 is TGTGCCAGCAGCCCTGGACTAGCGGCCGGGGAGCTGTTTTTT. Residues: CASSPGLAAGELFF.

The chain links TRBV19 to TRBJ1-5; D remains unclear. This CDR3 comprises 14 residues. CDR1 and CDR2 from the germline V gene are LNHDA and SQIVND (reference sequence). Trimming stripped 5 bases from V and 7 bases from J, with 15 bases between. The CDR3 DNA reads TGTGCCAGTAGTCGGACGGTTTTTGGGCAGCCCCAGCATTTT. Translated: CASSRTVFGQPQHF.

In its sample, this clone was seen once. V usage is TRBV28 and J usage is TRBJ2-6; the match to TRBD1 covers 10 bases. CDR1 and CDR2 from the germline V gene are MDHEN and SYDVKM. There are 16 residues in the CDR3. With 9 bases clipped from V and 4 bases from J, the junction kept 9 bases outside the gene matches. The CDR3: CARGDRGLTGANVLTF. CDR3 in DNA: TGTGCCAGGGGTGACAGGGGGCTTACGGGGGCCAACGTCCTGACTTTC.

The chain joins TRBV6-2 or TRBV6-3 to TRBJ2-3; 10 bases are shared with TRBD2. CDR3 length: 16 amino acids. Germline CDR1 is MNHEY and CDR2 is SVGEGT. V lost 5 bases, J lost 2 bases, and 7 bases stayed unmatched. The CDR3 DNA sequence: TGTGCCAGCAGTCCCCTGGGACTAGCGACCACAGATACGCAGTATTTT. Protein: CASSPLGLATTDTQYF.

V is TRBV4-1 and J is TRBJ1-6, with D tentatively TRBD1 (5 bases). Germline V CDR1 and CDR2: MGHRA, YSYEKL. The CDR3 extends over 15 amino acids. The germline V and J ends were trimmed by 0 bases and 10 bases, with 13 bases remaining between them. The CDR3 protein is CASSQEGGGVSPLHF. CDR3 in DNA: TGCGCCAGCAGCCAAGAGGGGGGTGGGGTCTCACCCCTCCACTTT.

The chain links TRBV5-1 to TRBJ2-3; D is unclear. The CDR3 sequence is 12 residues long. Germline V gives CDR1 SGHRS, CDR2 YFSETQ. The germline V and J ends were trimmed by 5 bases and 1 base, with 5 bases remaining between them. This CDR3 reads CASRPGTDTQYF. For the CDR3, the DNA is TGCGCCAGCAGGCCGGGCACAGATACGCAGTATTTT.

DNA of the CDR3: TGTGCCAGCAGCCCGGGACAGGGCGGGTTTTCACCCCTCCACTTT. Encoded protein: CASSPGQGGFSPLHF. The J gene is TRBJ1-6, the V gene TRBV6-5; 9 nucleotides line up with TRBD1. V was pared by 6 bases and J by 9 bases, with 9 bases of the junction left unmatched. This CDR3 spans 15 amino acids. CDR1 MNHEY and CDR2 SVGAGI come from the germline V gene.

V usage is TRBV28 and J usage is TRBJ2-5; TRBD2 agrees at 10 bases. The J segment lost 5 bases and the V segment lost 3 bases, leaving 6 bases of the junction unmatched. This CDR3 contains 15 residues. CDR1 is MDHEN and CDR2 is SYDVKM in the germline V gene. CDR3 DNA: TGTGCCAGCAGTTTCAGCGGGGGGGCCCGGGAGACCCAGTACTTC. Protein: CASSFSGGARETQYF. Drawing the rest from reference TRBV28 and TRBJ2-5, the complete variable domain is DVKVTQSSRYLVKRTGEKVFLECVQDMDHENMFWYRQDPGLGLRLIYFSYDVKMKEKGDIPEGYSVSREKKERFSLILESASTNQTSMYLCASSFSGGARETQYFGPGTRLLVL.

This chain uses TRBV7-3 with TRBJ2-3, with a weak D call TRBD1 (5 bases). Germline loops: CDR1 SGHTA, CDR2 FQGTGA. There are 15 residues in the CDR3. V was shortened by 1 base and J by 7 bases, with 15 bases between the two germline ends. The CDR3 spells CASSLNGASSNTQYF. CDR3 coding DNA: TGTGCCAGCAGCTTAAATGGGGCGTCTTCTAATACGCAGTATTTT. The whole variable domain, filled in from reference TRBV7-3 and TRBJ2-3, reads GAGVSQTPSNKVTEKGKYVELRCDPISGHTALYWYRQSLGQGPEFLIYFQGTGAADDSGLPNDRFFAVRPEGSVSTLKIQRTERGDSAVYLCASSLNGASSNTQYFGPGTRLTVL.

Only one count was recorded for this clone. The chain couples TRBV5-4 to TRBJ2-5; D might be TRBD2 (6 bases). Trimming pared 4 bases from V and 4 bases from J, leaving 17 bases between. This CDR3 has 15 amino acids. Germline assignment: CDR1 SGHNT and CDR2 YYREEE (reference sequence). This chain's CDR3 is CASSPIGGRGETQYF. In DNA, the CDR3 is TGTGCCAGCAGCCCGATCGGAGGGCGGGGAGAGACCCAGTACTTC.

This CDR3 is CASSLNPLSSGANVLTF. CDR3 in DNA: TGTGCCAGCAGCTTAAACCCCTTGAGCTCTGGGGCCAACGTCCTGACTTTC. The chain carries TRBV7-2 and TRBJ2-6; D call uncertain. CDR1 is SGHTA, CDR2 FQGNSA, per germline. The length of the CDR3 is 17 residues. With 2 bases removed from V and 0 bases from J, the gap between germline ends came to 11 bases. The complete variable domain, with remaining parts taken from reference TRBV7-2 and TRBJ2-6, reads GAGVSQSPSNKVTEKGKDVELRCDPISGHTALYWYRQSLGQGLEFLIYFQGNSAPDKSGLPSDRFSAERTGGSVSTLTIQRTQQEDSAVYLCASSLNPLSSGANVLTFGAGSRLTVL.

The rearrangement joins TRBV6-4 to TRBJ2-6; possibly TRBD2 for D (7 bases). Germline V gene lookup returns CDR1 MRHNA and CDR2 SNTAGT. The V end lost 5 bases, the J end lost 1 base, and 12 bases lay between the germline ends. CDR3 size: 16 residues. The CDR3 loop reads CASSPRGGSGANVLTF. The CDR3 DNA reads TGTGCCAGCAGTCCCAGGGGAGGGTCTGGGGCCAACGTCCTGACTTTC.

V is TRBV30 and J is TRBJ1-1; no firm D call. Germline-derived CDR1 and CDR2 are GTSNPN and SVGIG (reference sequence). The CDR3 sequence is 13 residues long. V lost 1 base and J lost 0, with 6 bases in between. CDR3 region: CAWSGHLNTEAFF. CDR3 coding DNA: TGTGCCTGGAGTGGACACTTGAACACTGAAGCTTTCTTT. Together with reference TRBV30 and TRBJ1-1, the CDR3 gives the full variable domain: SQTIHQWPATLVQPVGSPLSLECTVEGTSNPNLYWYRQAAGRGLQLLFYSVGIGQISSEVPQNLSASRPQDRQFILSSKKLLLSDSGFYLCAWSGHLNTEAFFGQGTRLTVV.

This chain joins TRBV9 and TRBJ2-5; tentatively, D is TRBD2 (5 bases). CDR3 length equals 15 residues. V shed 0 bases and J shed 1 base, with 10 bases lying between them. The germline gives CDR1 SGDLS, CDR2 YYNGEE. In DNA, the CDR3 is TGTGCCAGCAGCGTAGGGGGAGCAACCCAAGAGACCCAGTACTTC. Its protein is CASSVGGATQETQYF. Full variable domain (rest looked up from reference TRBV9 and TRBJ2-5): DSGVTQTPKHLITATGQRVTLRCSPRSGDLSVYWYQQSLDQGLQFLIQYYNGEERAKGNILERFSAQQFPDLHSELNLSSLELGDSALYFCASSVGGATQETQYFGPGTRLLVL.

The gene calls are TRBV24-1 and TRBJ2-5; D is uncertain. The CDR3 totals 15 residues. Germline V gives CDR1 KGHDR, CDR2 SFDVKD. V gave up 5 bases and J gave up 5 bases, with 17 bases separating them. The chain's CDR3 is CATSGSSGPLETQYF. The CDR3 nucleotides are TGTGCCACCAGTGGTTCCTCAGGACCCCTGGAGACCCAGTACTTC.

This chain links TRBV9 with TRBJ1-1; D is unresolved. CDR1 is SGDLS and CDR2 is YYNGEE in the germline V gene. The CDR3 sequence is 15 residues long. V shed 0 bases and J shed 1 base, with 10 bases lying between them. The CDR3 loop is CASSVGILENTEAFF. CDR3 nucleotide sequence: TGTGCCAGCAGCGTAGGCATATTAGAGAACACTGAAGCTTTCTTT.

The rearrangement joins TRBV2 to TRBJ2-3; D is undetermined. The germline CDR1 and CDR2 sequences are SNHLY and FYNNEI. The CDR3 contains 14 residues. The ends were cut back, 3 bases at V and 0 bases at J, with 7 bases in the middle. Written as DNA, the CDR3 is TGTGCCAGCAGTGACGGGTCAAGCACAGATACGCAGTATTTT. Translated, it gives CASSDGSSTDTQYF.

The V call is TRBV12-5, the J call TRBJ1-3; TRBD1 is a possible D gene (6 bases). The CDR3 has 14 residues. Germline V CDR1 and CDR2: LGHNT, FRNRAP. Trimming removed 6 bases at V and 1 base at J, with 10 bases between. CDR3 in DNA: TGTGCTAGTGGCCGTACAGGGTCTGGAAACACCATATATTTT. This gives the protein CASGRTGSGNTIYF.

The rearrangement links TRBV11-1 to TRBJ2-3, with a possible D match to TRBD1 (5 bases). The CDR3 is 16 amino acids. The V and J ends lost 5 bases and 6 bases respectively, with 21 bases between them. Germline V gene sequence: CDR1 SGHAT, CDR2 FQDESV (reference sequence). Here the CDR3 DNA reads TGTGCCAGCAGCCATAAAAGGACATTACAAGCGGATACGCAGTATTTT. The encoded protein is CASSHKRTLQADTQYF.

This rearrangement joins TRBV13 to TRBJ1-1; D may be TRBD1 (6 bases). From germline, CDR1 is PRHDT and CDR2 FYEKMQ (reference sequence). The CDR3 has 15 amino acids. Deletions cut 3 bases from V and 2 bases from J, with 13 bases between. The CDR3 protein is CASSLGGRGNTEAFF. The DNA of the CDR3 is TGTGCCAGCAGCTTGGGGGGCCGAGGAAACACTGAAGCTTTCTTT.

V gene TRBV5-8 combines with J gene TRBJ2-4, with 9 nucleotides matching TRBD1. Germline V gene sequence: CDR1 SGHTS, CDR2 YDEGEE. The CDR3 has 16 residues. The V segment lost 0 bases and the J segment 3 bases; nucleotides outside the gene matches: 4. The CDR3 region is CASSLDGTGFKNIQYF. As DNA, the CDR3 is TGTGCCAGCAGCTTGGATGGGACAGGGTTCAAAAACATTCAGTACTTC.

The chain joins TRBV6-5 to TRBJ1-4; a weak D match, TRBD1 (5 bases). This CDR3 contains 13 residues. V dropped 5 bases and J dropped 8 bases, with 12 bases sitting between them. The V gene's germline CDR1 is MNHEY and CDR2 SVGAGI. The CDR3 nucleotides are TGTGCCAGCAGTAGGCAGGGTTGGGAAAAACTGTTTTTT. Its translation: CASSRQGWEKLFF.

V is TRBV5-1 and J is TRBJ1-2, with a tentative D call TRBD1 (5 bases). V lost 4 bases and J 2 bases, leaving 18 bases between the germline ends. The CDR3 has 16 amino acids. Per germline, CDR1 SGHRS and CDR2 YFSETQ. The CDR3 here is CASSPDGWGKNYGYTF. DNA of the CDR3: TGCGCCAGCAGCCCCGATGGCTGGGGGAAAAACTATGGCTACACCTTC.